The text below deals with one TCR beta chain. No antigen is known for it. The input lacks base qualities; no much larger clone sits a single base away. These data are taken from a study of yellow fever vaccine responses in identical twins (dated by TCRdb to between 2018 and 2020). Turning to the overall study: In the study, vaccine-responding T cell clones were precisely tracked in identical twins. Findings and caveats that apply to the study as a whole: The authors reported that the T cell response to vaccination in identical twins appeared partly convergent and partly personalized.

The junction shows trimming of 4 bases on V and 1 base on J, and the gene matches do not reach 6 bases of it. The CDR3 goes from the cysteine to the phenylalanine over 15 residues. The sequence is cut down to CDR3 DNA, 45 bases in frame from base 1. Taken from the germline V gene, the CDR1 and CDR2 loops are SNHLY and FYNNEI. The method was RT-PCR. Sequencer: Illumina HiSeq 2500. In TCRdb, the public reads were trimmed at Q25 with fastp and aligned with MiXCR, with productive beta chains retained. Each entry is one CDR3 protein sequence, shown with its most common DNA and genes. In all, the sample holds nearly 11,000 distinct CDR3 sequences, and 65% to 80% of those were seen once. 6% to 8.5% of the sample comes from the top ten.

This TCR was sampled from a woman aged 18 to 35 who received the yellow fever vaccine. Donor details come from another sample of the same person, matched by shared clones. This receptor chain uses TRBV2 and TRBJ2-7, with 8 bases in between that match TRBD1. The specimen comprised T cells from blood (PBMCs), unsorted or a sorted subset (not recorded which), sampled before or after yellow fever vaccination (not recorded which). The CDR3 is CASSAWRTGSYEQYF. The nucleotides read TGTGCCAGCAGTGCGTGGAGGACAGGGTCCTACGAGCAGTACTTC.